The rows below give T cell receptor beta chains drawn from one sample of a study of OX40 agonist ivuxolimab in advanced cancers. Assay: immunoSEQ multiplex PCR; the TCRdb copy retains only in-frame clones and omits some. Here the sample spans 20,000 to 25,000 clones, approximately 81% being singletons. The source was CD4+ or CD8+ T cells sorted from blood, collected in a trial of the OX40 agonist ivuxolimab. These receptors all stem from an adult with an advanced solid tumor such as melanoma, head and neck, liver or kidney cancer. Both conserved end residues are part of each CDR3. Fields, in order: J gene, V gene, clone size, D gene, CDR3 protein, CDR3 DNA. A D gene is named only where the DNA matches it firmly. Size is stated for part of the rows, as once, few or many counts, or as a class when the clone is expanded.

TRBJ2-3 TRBV9 NA NA CASSAGELATQYF TGTGCCAGCAGCGCCGGGGAACTAGCTACGCAGTATTTT
TRBJ2-7 TRBV5-1 NA NA CASSLGGGLEQYF TGTGCCAGCAGCTTGGGTGGCGGGCTCGAGCAGTACTTC
TRBJ2-7 TRBV9 NA NA CASSGGDPYEQYF TGTGCCAGCAGCGGGGGTGACCCCTACGAGCAGTACTTC
TRBJ2-7 TRBV6-1 NA NA CASSLLKGYEQYF TGTGCCAGCAGTTTACTCAAGGGTTACGAGCAGTACTTC
TRBJ1-2 TRBV5-8 NA NA CASSLLRRF TGTGCCAGCAGCTTGCTCCGCCGATTC
TRBJ2-7 TRBV4-1 once NA CASSPSGGGSYEQYF TGCGCCAGCAGCCCCTCAGGGGGAGGCTCCTACGAGCAGTACTTC
TRBJ1-2 TRBV9 NA NA CASSDEQGYGYTF TGTGCCAGCAGCGATGAACAGGGCTATGGCTACACCTTC
TRBJ2-1 TRBV19 NA NA CASSILSGFEQFF TGTGCCAGTAGTATTTTGTCAGGCTTTGAGCAGTTCTTC
TRBJ2-1 TRBV6-1 NA TRBD2 CASSDRGDEQFF TGTGCCAGCAGTGACCGGGGGGATGAGCAGTTCTTC
TRBJ2-5 TRBV5-1 NA TRBD2 CASGLAGMTQETQYF TGCGCCAGCGGCCTAGCGGGGATGACCCAAGAGACCCAGTACTTC
TRBJ2-1 TRBV27 NA TRBD1 CASSFSGRQGGNEQFF TGTGCCAGCAGTTTTTCCGGTCGACAGGGGGGTAATGAGCAGTTCTTC
TRBJ1-5 TRBV27 NA NA CASSGGARPEHF TGTGCCAGCAGTGGAGGGGCCAGGCCAGAGCATTTT
TRBJ2-3 TRBV9 few TRBD2 CASSVLESASGTDTQYF TGTGCCAGCAGCGTACTCGAGTCGGCTAGCGGTACAGATACGCAGTATTTT
TRBJ2-7 TRBV11-2 once TRBD1 CASSYSPGQFYEQYF TGTGCCAGCAGTTACTCGCCGGGACAGTTCTACGAGCAGTACTTC
TRBJ2-6 TRBV7-3 NA NA CASSPELQDESGANVLTF TGTGCCAGCAGCCCCGAACTGCAGGATGAGTCTGGGGCCAACGTCCTGACTTTC
TRBJ2-2 TRBV10-3 NA NA CAISESTADWDTGELFF TGTGCCATCAGTGAGTCAACAGCGGACTGGGACACCGGGGAGCTGTTTTTT
TRBJ1-2 TRBV28 NA NA CASSSSDNYGYTF TGTGCCAGCAGTTCGTCGGACAACTATGGCTACACCTTC
TRBJ2-3 TRBV5-1 few TRBD2 CASSESGVTTDTQYF TGCGCCAGCAGCGAGAGCGGGGTGACCACAGATACGCAGTATTTT
TRBJ2-5 TRBV5-6 few NA CASSLGAGKETQYF TGTGCCAGCAGCTTGGGGGCAGGAAAAGAGACCCAGTACTTC
TRBJ2-7 TRBV15 NA NA CATSRALGWPYEQYF TGTGCCACCAGCAGAGCCCTCGGGTGGCCCTACGAGCAGTACTTC
TRBJ2-7 TRBV2 NA NA CASSEVQAYEQYF TGTGCCAGCAGTGAGGTACAAGCCTACGAGCAGTACTTC
TRBJ2-1 TRBV27 NA NA CASSFSFSGGNEQFF TGTGCCAGCAGTTTCTCCTTTTCTGGGGGAAATGAGCAGTTCTTC
TRBJ1-2 TRBV11-2 NA TRBD1 CASSFGQGFIYTF TGTGCCAGCAGCTTCGGACAGGGGTTTATTTACACCTTC
TRBJ2-1 TRBV27 NA NA CASGDSHNEQFF TGTGCCAGCGGAGACAGCCACAATGAGCAGTTCTTC
TRBJ2-2 TRBV4-3 NA NA CASSQEEGTGELFF TGCGCCAGCAGCCAAGAGGAGGGCACCGGGGAGCTGTTTTTT
TRBJ2-6 TRBV15 NA NA CATSSSYPGANVLTF TGTGCCACCAGCAGCAGCTATCCTGGGGCCAACGTCCTGACTTTC
TRBJ2-7 TRBV10-2 once TRBD2 CASSEVSGRAFAYEQYF TGCGCCAGCAGTGAGGTTAGCGGGAGGGCCTTCGCCTACGAGCAGTACTTC
TRBJ1-2 TRBV2 NA NA CASTTNYRTVRDGYTF TGTGCCAGCACAACGAACTACAGGACCGTTAGGGATGGCTACACCTTC
TRBJ2-5 TRBV13 NA TRBD2 CASSLATSGGPGYF TGTGCCAGCAGCTTAGCGACTAGCGGGGGCCCGGGGTACTTC
TRBJ2-2 TRBV7-9 NA NA CAIRVVARTGELFF TGTGCCATTCGAGTCGTCGCCCGGACCGGGGAGCTGTTTTTT
TRBJ2-7 TRBV4-2 NA TRBD2 CASSSRTRYTYEQYF TGTGCCAGCAGTTCCCGGACTAGATACACTTACGAGCAGTACTTC